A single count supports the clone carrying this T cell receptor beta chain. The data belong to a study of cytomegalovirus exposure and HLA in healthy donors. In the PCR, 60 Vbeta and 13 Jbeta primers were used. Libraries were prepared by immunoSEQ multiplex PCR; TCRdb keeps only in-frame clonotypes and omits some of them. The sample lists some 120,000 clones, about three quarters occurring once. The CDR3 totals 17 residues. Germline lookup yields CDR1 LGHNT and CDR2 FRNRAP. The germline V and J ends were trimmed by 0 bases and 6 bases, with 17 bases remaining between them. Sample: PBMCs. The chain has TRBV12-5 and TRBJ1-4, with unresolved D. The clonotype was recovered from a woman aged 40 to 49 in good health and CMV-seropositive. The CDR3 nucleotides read TGTGCTAGTGGTTTGGTCCAAGCGCGGGGAGGACATGAAAAACTGTTTTTT. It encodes CASGLVQARGGHEKLFF.